A single sample gave rise to the 32 T cell receptor beta chains below, sequenced in a study of radiotherapy plus CTLA-4 blockade in lung cancer. Measured with immunoSEQ multiplex PCR; TCRdb has only the in-frame clones, and not every one. The sample has 90,000 to 100,000 clones, approximately 72% seen once. The sample here was peripheral blood, taken from a patient treated with radiotherapy plus ipilimumab. The receptors shown here come from a human donor with non-small cell lung cancer who had a partial response to radiotherapy plus ipilimumab. Some clones in this sample may be carry-over from other donors' samples.

CDR3 in amino acids: CASSQGVRGPSFNNEQFF. CDR3 bases: TGCGCCAGCAGCCAAGGGGTAAGGGGGCCCTCCTTCAACAATGAGCAGTTCTTC. The V gene is TRBV4-3, the J gene TRBJ2-1, with TRBD1 matching 7 bases. The CDR3 spans 18 residues. Germline CDR1 LGHNA, CDR2 YSLEER. Trimming took 1 base from V and 5 from J; bases not matched to a gene: 14.

The rearrangement links TRBV19 to TRBJ1-3; D is perhaps TRBD1 (6 bases). The V gene's germline CDR1 is LNHDA and CDR2 SQIVND (reference sequence). The V end was cut by 6 bases, the J end by 2 bases, with 23 bases between. The CDR3 loop spans 18 amino acids. In nucleotides, the CDR3 is TGTGCCAGTAGCCGGGGGGCGACGTCGTCTTTGGCTGGAAACACCATATATTTT. Its translation: CASSRGATSSLAGNTIYF.

In this sample, this clone turned up once. The chain links TRBV4-2 to TRBJ1-2; no definite D call. This CDR3 has 14 amino acids. Germline CDR1 LGHNA, CDR2 YNFKEQ. V lost 1 base to trimming and J lost 3 bases, with 9 bases between them. CDR3 sequence (DNA): TGTGCCAGCAGCCAAGTTATGGGCGACTATGGCTACACCTTC. As protein: CASSQVMGDYGYTF.

The chain has TRBV4-2 and TRBJ1-3; tentatively, D is TRBD1 (5 bases). Trimming took off 5 bases at V and 1 base at J, with 12 bases between the two ends. CDR1 is LGHNA, CDR2 YNFKEQ, per germline. CDR3 length: 15 amino acids. The CDR3 spells CASSWGGRSGNTIYF. CDR3 sequence (DNA): TGTGCCAGCAGCTGGGGGGGGAGATCTGGAAACACCATATATTTT.

The chain combines TRBV11-3 with TRBJ2-1; TRBD2 agrees at 8 bases. This CDR3 spans 15 amino acids. After removal of 1 base from V and 7 bases from J, the junction contained 6 bases not matched to a gene. Germline loops: CDR1 SGHNT, CDR2 YENEEA. The CDR3 nucleotides are TGTGCCAGCAGCTTAGCGAGCGGGAGTTTTAATGAGCAGTTCTTC. Protein product: CASSLASGSFNEQFF. Based on the CDR3 plus reference TRBV11-3 and TRBJ2-1, the full variable domain is EAGVVQSPRYKIIEKKQPVAFWCNPISGHNTLYWYLQNLGQGPELLIRYENEEAVDDSQLPKDRFSAERLKGVDSTLKIQPAELGDSAVYLCASSLASGSFNEQFFGPGTRLTVL.

This clone was detected once. The chain joins TRBV11-1 to TRBJ2-5; no definite D call. Trimming cost V 5 bases and J 1 base, with 5 bases left between them. The germline V gene has CDR1 SGHAT and CDR2 FQDESV (reference sequence). The CDR3 is made up of 12 amino acids. DNA of the CDR3: TGTGCCAGCAGCCTGTTCCAAGAGACCCAGTACTTC. Its protein is CASSLFQETQYF.

This chain uses TRBV18 with TRBJ2-5, with unresolved D. V lost 3 bases to trimming and J lost 1 base, with 6 bases between them. The CDR3 is made up of 13 amino acids. Germline loops: CDR1 KGHSH, CDR2 LQKENI. CDR3 loop: CASSPASQETQYF. Written as DNA, the CDR3 is TGTGCCAGCTCACCGGCCAGCCAAGAGACCCAGTACTTC.

The sample holds a few counts of this clone. The rearrangement joins TRBV4-3 to TRBJ1-5; D call uncertain. V lost 6 bases and J 9 bases, leaving 15 bases between the germline ends. The CDR3 totals 13 residues. Germline V gives CDR1 LGHNA, CDR2 YSLEER. The CDR3 coding sequence is TGCGCCAGCAGTTGGGCAGTGGGTGGGCCCCAGCATTTT. Translation: CASSWAVGGPQHF.

This clone is a singleton in its sample. This chain joins TRBV7-2 and TRBJ2-4; the D gene is possibly TRBD2 (7 bases). The ends were cut back, 5 bases at V and 2 bases at J, with 19 bases in the middle. The CDR3 consists of 17 residues. Per the germline V gene, CDR1 is SGHTA and CDR2 is FQGNSA. In DNA, the CDR3 is TGTGCCAGCAGCCTTATAGTAGGGGGGGGTCCCAAAAACATTCAGTACTTC. This encodes CASSLIVGGGPKNIQYF.

J is TRBJ2-3 and V is TRBV29-1; D remains ambiguous. The CDR3 contains 12 residues. The V and J ends lost 5 bases and 0 bases respectively, with 6 bases between them. In germline, CDR1 is SQVTM, CDR2 ANQGSEA. For the CDR3, the DNA is TGCAGCGTTTGGCTTAGCACAGATACGCAGTATTTT. Its protein product is CSVWLSTDTQYF.

V and J are TRBV19 and TRBJ2-3, with 7 positions matching TRBD1. In germline, CDR1 is LNHDA, CDR2 SQIVND (reference sequence). V was clipped by 5 bases and J by 0 bases; unmatched bases: 11. The CDR3 extends over 17 amino acids. The CDR3: CASSVRTPGQSTDTQYF. CDR3 in DNA: TGTGCCAGTAGTGTGAGAACTCCGGGACAGAGCACAGATACGCAGTATTTT.

This sequence joins TRBV19 and TRBJ2-7; 8 bases align to TRBD2. Germline loops: CDR1 LNHDA, CDR2 SQIVND (reference sequence). The CDR3 loop spans 16 amino acids. The V gene end was trimmed by 3 bases and the J gene end by 2 bases; junction bases not matched to a gene: 9. The CDR3 loop reads CASSMWVSGNTYEQYF. CDR3 in DNA: TGTGCCAGTAGTATGTGGGTTAGCGGGAACACCTACGAGCAGTACTTC.

The chain uses TRBV5-1 and TRBJ2-6; TRBD1 matches 10 bases. Unmatched junction bases numbered 10, after V lost 6 bases and J lost 1 base. Germline CDR1 and CDR2: SGHRS and YFSETQ. The CDR3 has 18 residues. The CDR3 reads CASTRDRGATSGANVLTF. The CDR3 bases are TGCGCCAGCACCCGGGACAGGGGCGCCACTTCTGGGGCCAACGTCCTGACTTTC.

The rearrangement uses TRBV6-1 and TRBJ2-3; 10 nucleotides match TRBD2. The V and J ends lost 8 bases and 5 bases, in that order; junction bases with no gene match: 7. CDR1 and CDR2 (germline): MNHNS, SASEGT. CDR3 size: 14 residues. DNA of the CDR3: TGTGCCAGCGGAAAGCGGGGGGGTAAAGATACGCAGTATTTT. Residues: CASGKRGGKDTQYF.

As concerns this clone: Since the CDR3 does not end with the conserved phenylalanine or tryptophan, this likely comes from a read error. The chain carries TRBV4-1 and TRBJ1-1, with no clear D. The CDR3 consists of 16 residues. V was clipped by 0 bases and J by 8 bases, with 19 bases between them. The germline V gene has CDR1 MGHRA and CDR2 YSYEKL. The CDR3, as DNA: TGCGCCAGCAGCCAAGATTCTGTCGGACTGAGCCGAGAAGCTTTCCTT. It is translated as CASSQDSVGLSREAFL.

This clone was seen more than once but under ten times. The chain employs TRBV7-9 and TRBJ2-5; perhaps TRBD1 as D (5 bases). The J call may be wrong; the DNA end is better matched by TRBJ2-7. This CDR3 is 13 amino acids long. Per the germline V gene, CDR1 is SEHNR and CDR2 is FQNEAQ (reference sequence). The CDR3 sequence: CASSHTGSYEQYF. The CDR3 bases are TGTGCCAGCAGTCATACAGGCTCCTACGAGCAGTACTTC.

In this sample, this clone turned up a few times. V and J are TRBV5-6 and TRBJ2-5; 8 bases align to TRBD2. CDR1 is SGHDT, CDR2 YYEEEE, per germline. The junction had 14 bases not matched to a gene; V was cut back by 2 bases and J by 5 bases. The CDR3 runs to 17 residues. In DNA form, the CDR3 reads TGTGCCAGCAGCTTCGGCCAGCGGGAGACCACTACGGAGACCCAGTACTTC. Amino acids: CASSFGQRETTTETQYF.

The chain has TRBV27 and TRBJ2-2; 10 nucleotides align to TRBD2. V lost 10 bases, J lost 7 bases, and 9 bases stayed unmatched. CDR1 MNHEY and CDR2 SMNVEV come from the germline V gene (reference sequence). The CDR3 length is 14 residues. The DNA for the CDR3 is TGTGCCACCCTGGGGCTAGCGGGAGTCGGGGAGCTGTTTTTT. Amino acid sequence: CATLGLAGVGELFF.

V and J are TRBV6-1 and TRBJ2-1; 10 positions match TRBD1. The CDR3 covers 14 residues. Germline V gene sequence: CDR1 MNHNS, CDR2 SASEGT. Trimming removed 8 bases from V and 7 bases from J; junction bases left unmatched: 8. For the CDR3, the DNA is TGTGCCAGCTACCGGGACAGGGGATTAAATGAGCAGTTCTTC. This codes for CASYRDRGLNEQFF.

In DNA, the CDR3 is TGCGCCAGCAGCTTCGTGTTTGAGGACAGGGTGCGGGAGACCCAGTACTTC. Translated: CASSFVFEDRVRETQYF. V is TRBV5-1 and J is TRBJ2-5, with 8 nucleotides matching TRBD1. Germline loops: CDR1 SGHRS, CDR2 YFSETQ. Losses at the gene ends were 2 bases for V and 5 bases for J; bases not matched to a gene: 14. The CDR3 totals 17 residues.

The rearrangement uses TRBV28 and TRBJ1-5, with 12 bases identical to TRBD1. CDR3 length equals 18 residues. CDR1 and CDR2 from the germline V gene are MDHEN and SYDVKM. The J segment lost 0 bases and the V segment lost 5 bases, leaving 8 bases of the junction unmatched. The CDR3: CASSLGTGGLGSNQPQHF. The DNA of the CDR3 is TGTGCCAGCAGTCTCGGGACAGGGGGCCTCGGTAGCAATCAGCCCCAGCATTTT. The full variable domain, with the rest looked up from reference TRBV28 and TRBJ1-5, is DVKVTQSSRYLVKRTGEKVFLECVQDMDHENMFWYRQDPGLGLRLIYFSYDVKMKEKGDIPEGYSVSREKKERFSLILESASTNQTSMYLCASSLGTGGLGSNQPQHFGDGTRLSIL.

This clone was seen once. This chain connects TRBV19 to TRBJ1-2; the D gene is possibly TRBD1 (6 bases). The CDR3 is 16 amino acids. Trimming removed 2 bases at V and 2 bases at J, with 15 bases between. Looked up from germline, CDR1 is LNHDA and CDR2 is SQIVND (reference sequence). The CDR3 DNA follows: TGTGCCAGTAGTATACCCCTGACAGGCGTGAACTATGGCTACACCTTC. The encoded protein is CASSIPLTGVNYGYTF.

The J gene is TRBJ1-2, the V gene TRBV6-5, with TRBD1 matching over 7 bases. Germline CDR1 MNHEY, CDR2 SVGAGI. Trimming took 6 bases from V and 12 from J; bases not matched to a gene: 13. The CDR3 extends over 13 amino acids. The CDR3 protein is CASRRDRVAPHTF. CDR3 coding DNA: TGTGCCAGCAGACGTGACAGGGTCGCTCCTCACACCTTC.

The chain couples TRBV6-1 to TRBJ2-5, with D perhaps TRBD2 (5 bases). Trimming pared 4 bases from V and 3 bases from J, leaving 12 bases between. The CDR3 loop spans 14 amino acids. Germline V gene data show CDR1 as MNHNS and CDR2 as SASEGT. The CDR3 region is CASSVGLGKETQYF. The CDR3 DNA sequence: TGTGCCAGCAGTGTTGGACTGGGGAAAGAGACCCAGTACTTC.

V is TRBV2 and J is TRBJ1-6, with TRBD1 identical over 7 bases. The CDR3 contains 14 residues. CDR1 SNHLY and CDR2 FYNNEI come from the germline V gene. Trimming cost V 0 bases and J 10 bases; bases outside gene matches: 3. Here the CDR3 reads CASSEAGGRSPLHF. CDR3 nucleotide sequence: TGTGCCAGCAGTGAAGCAGGGGGCAGGTCACCCCTCCACTTT.

Only one count was recorded for this clone. J is TRBJ2-7 and V is TRBV10-3; TRBD2 matches at 7 bases. CDR1 and CDR2 (germline): ENHRY, SYGVKD. The CDR3 totals 13 residues. The junction had 11 bases not matched to a gene; V was cut back by 11 bases and J by 4 bases. This CDR3 is CAAGRAQGYEQYF. The CDR3 region has the DNA TGTGCCGCGGGGAGGGCCCAAGGTTACGAGCAGTACTTC.

The chain couples TRBV27 to TRBJ2-2, with a weak D call TRBD2 (6 bases). Germline loops: CDR1 MNHEY, CDR2 SMNVEV (reference sequence). Deletions cut 0 bases from V and 1 base from J, with 9 bases between. CDR3 length equals 16 residues. The CDR3 DNA reads TGTGCCAGCAGTTTATCGAGGAGGGGGAACACCGGGGAGCTGTTTTTT. Amino acids: CASSLSRRGNTGELFF.

J is TRBJ2-1 and V is TRBV4-2; no clear D. The V end lost 0 bases, the J end lost 3 bases, and 9 bases lay between the germline ends. In germline, CDR1 is LGHNA, CDR2 YNFKEQ. This CDR3 has 15 amino acids. CDR3 DNA sequence: TGTGCCAGCAGCCAAGATCTCCGGAGCTACAATGAGCAGTTCTTC. Its protein is CASSQDLRSYNEQFF.

The chain has TRBV7-9 and TRBJ1-1; D unresolved. Per the germline V gene, CDR1 is SEHNR and CDR2 is FQNEAQ (reference sequence). This CDR3 has 11 amino acids. V lost 10 bases to trimming and J lost 9 bases, with 15 bases between them. In nucleotides, the CDR3 is TGTGCCACCTCTGGGGAGGCCAAAGCTTTCTTT. Its protein is CATSGEAKAFF.

The chain recombines TRBV7-8 with TRBJ1-4, with D hard to call. The V and J ends lost 2 bases and 0 bases respectively, with 10 bases between them. The CDR3 has 16 amino acids. In germline, CDR1 is SGHVS, CDR2 FQNEAQ. CDR3 DNA sequence: TGTGCCAGCAGCTTACGACAACTTACAACTAATGAAAAACTGTTTTTT. Protein sequence: CASSLRQLTTNEKLFF.

V and J are TRBV2 and TRBJ2-1; the D is unclear. Trimming left V 2 bases short and J 0 bases short, with 17 bases between. This CDR3 comprises 18 residues. Germline CDR1 SNHLY, CDR2 FYNNEI. CDR3 DNA: TGTGCCAGCAGTGAAATGGCGGCCCTAGAGAACTCCTACAATGAGCAGTTCTTC. Translated, it gives CASSEMAALENSYNEQFF.

This chain links TRBV7-2 with TRBJ2-3, with 8 bases fitting TRBD2. The CDR3 covers 14 residues. CDR1 and CDR2 (germline): SGHTA, FQGNSA. Trimming cost V 4 bases and J 4 bases; bases outside gene matches: 4. CDR3 nucleotide sequence: TGTGCCAGCAGCTCAGGGACTAGGGCAGATACGCAGTATTTT. It translates to CASSSGTRADTQYF.